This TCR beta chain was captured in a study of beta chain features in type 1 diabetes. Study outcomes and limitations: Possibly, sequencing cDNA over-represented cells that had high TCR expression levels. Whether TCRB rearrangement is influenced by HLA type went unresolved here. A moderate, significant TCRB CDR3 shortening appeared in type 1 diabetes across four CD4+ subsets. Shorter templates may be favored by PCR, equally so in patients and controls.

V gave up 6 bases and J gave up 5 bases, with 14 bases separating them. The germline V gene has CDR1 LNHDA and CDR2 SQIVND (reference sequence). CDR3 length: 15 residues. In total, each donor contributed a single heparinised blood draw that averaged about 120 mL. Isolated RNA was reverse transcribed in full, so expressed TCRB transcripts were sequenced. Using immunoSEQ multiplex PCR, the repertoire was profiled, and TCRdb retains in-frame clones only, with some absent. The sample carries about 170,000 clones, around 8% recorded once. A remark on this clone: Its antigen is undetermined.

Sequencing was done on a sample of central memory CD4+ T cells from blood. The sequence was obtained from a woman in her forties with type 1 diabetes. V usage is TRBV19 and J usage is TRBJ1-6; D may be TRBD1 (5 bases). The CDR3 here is CASRTGYFDNSPLHF. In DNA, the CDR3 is TGTGCCAGTAGAACAGGATACTTCGATAATTCACCCCTCCACTTT.